This T cell receptor (beta chain) was found in a study of CD8+ T cells in alopecia areata. Treatment here: oral pan-JAK inhibitor, 5-10 mg twice daily. RNA, once extracted, was reverse transcribed into cDNA for use as the sequencing template. The repertoire was sequenced with immunoSEQ multiplex PCR; TCRdb's copy has only in-frame clones and lacks some. Here the sample spans 150,000 to 200,000 clones, about three fifths being singletons. The CDR3 totals 14 residues. V lost 4 bases and J 4 bases, leaving 15 bases between the germline ends. The material was CD4+ T cells sorted from blood, obtained at week 24, from a patient treated with tofacitinib. This sequence joins TRBV5-7 and TRBJ2-7; D not resolved. TRBV5-7 is assigned to the ORF class and has an uncertain function. The receptor was derived from a human donor with alopecia areata. The CDR3, as DNA: TGTGCCAGCAGCCCTAACCAGTGGCTTTACGAGCAGTACTTC. It specifies CASSPNQWLYEQYF.